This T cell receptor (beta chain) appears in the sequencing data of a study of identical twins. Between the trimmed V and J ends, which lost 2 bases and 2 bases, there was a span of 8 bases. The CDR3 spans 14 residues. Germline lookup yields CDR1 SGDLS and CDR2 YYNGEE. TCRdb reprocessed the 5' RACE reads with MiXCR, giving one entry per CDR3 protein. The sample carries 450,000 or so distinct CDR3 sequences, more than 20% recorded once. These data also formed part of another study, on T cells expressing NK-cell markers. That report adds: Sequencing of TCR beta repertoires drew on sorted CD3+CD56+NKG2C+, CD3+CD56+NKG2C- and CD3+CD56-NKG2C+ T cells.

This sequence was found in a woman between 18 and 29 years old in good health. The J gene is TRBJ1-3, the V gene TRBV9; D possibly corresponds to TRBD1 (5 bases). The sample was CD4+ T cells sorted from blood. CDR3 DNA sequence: TGTGCCAGCAGCGTTGGGGGTCCTGGAAACACCATATATTTT. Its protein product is CASSVGGPGNTIYF. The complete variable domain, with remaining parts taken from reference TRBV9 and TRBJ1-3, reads DSGVTQTPKHLITATGQRVTLRCSPRSGDLSVYWYQQSLDQGLQFLIQYYNGEERAKGNILERFSAQQFPDLHSELNLSSLELGDSALYFCASSVGGPGNTIYFGEGSWLTVV.